Sequencing of this T cell receptor (beta chain) was carried out in a study of CD8+CD57+ T cells in acquired aplastic anemia. At the level of the study: Recorded DNA amounts for sorted CD4+ and CD8+ cells had an average of 3.2 ug.

Study-wide results and caveats: The study identified more than 25 CD8+ CDR3 sequences shared by patients and controls.

Trimming took 0 bases from V and 5 from J, leaving 13 bases between them. The V gene's germline CDR1 is SGHTA and CDR2 FQGNSA. The length of the CDR3 is 15 residues. TCR beta VDJ and CDR3 were profiled, and genomic DNA was the template. TCRdb re-analysed the reads in MiXCR, keeping a single row per CDR3 protein. The data contain some 180,000 distinct CDR3 sequences, 63% of them singletons. An expansion of CD8+CD57+ cells by flow cytometry had been shown in patients chosen for sequencing. Concerning this clonotype itself: Antigen unknown.

The sample taken for sequencing was sorted CD4+, CD8+, or CD8+CD57+ T cells (not recorded which) from PBMCs. This rearrangement joins TRBV7-2 to TRBJ1-2; D is unclear. This receptor was obtained from a human donor with aplastic anemia. CDR3 sequence reads: CASSLAQNPSYGYTF. The CDR3 DNA reads as TGTGCCAGCAGCTTAGCCCAAAATCCCTCGTATGGCTACACCTTC. The entire variable domain, with the rest obtained from reference TRBV7-2 and TRBJ1-2, is as follows: GAGVSQSPSNKVTEKGKDVELRCDPISGHTALYWYRQSLGQGLEFLIYFQGNSAPDKSGLPSDRFSAERTGGSVSTLTIQRTQQEDSAVYLCASSLAQNPSYGYTFGSGTRLTVV.